One sample yielded the 8 T cell receptor beta chains listed below, sequenced in a study of Ad26.COV2.S vaccination and SARS-CoV-2 variants. Specified treatment: some 20 received Ad26.COV2.S at low or high dose, single or two shots; 5 received placebo; per-sample allocation not given. The samples date from day 63 after the first vaccine or placebo injection. Using immunoSEQ multiplex PCR, the repertoire was profiled, and TCRdb retains in-frame clones only, with some absent. The data hold 400,000 to 450,000 clones, with around 93% observed a single time. Sequencing used peripheral blood, obtained in a trial of Ad26.COV2.S vaccine versus placebo. Every receptor here comes from a person between 18 and 59 years old who received the Ad26.COV2.S COVID-19 vaccine or a placebo.

J is TRBJ2-1 and V is TRBV4-1; 9 nucleotides agree with TRBD2. The J segment lost 5 bases and the V segment lost 4 bases, leaving 18 bases of the junction unmatched. The CDR3 is 19 residues long. The V gene's germline CDR1 is MGHRA and CDR2 YSYEKL. This chain's CDR3 is CASSPNYWRGGSPNNEQFF. The CDR3, as DNA: TGCGCCAGCAGCCCGAACTATTGGCGGGGGGGCAGCCCTAACAATGAGCAGTTCTTC.

The chain has TRBV4-3 and TRBJ1-1; the D is unclear. Germline V gene lookup returns CDR1 LGHNA and CDR2 YSLEER. V was clipped by 1 base and J by 8 bases, with 11 bases between them. The CDR3 is made up of 13 amino acids. The CDR3 DNA is TGCGCCAGCAGCCAAGGAAAGAGGTCCGAAGCTTTCTTT. It is translated as CASSQGKRSEAFF.

This clone was picked up one time. The chain is built from TRBV7-6 and TRBJ2-4; D assignment may be TRBD1 or TRBD2 (5 bases each). There are 15 residues in the CDR3. Trimming removed 5 bases from V and 1 base from J, with 12 bases in between. CDR1 and CDR2 from the germline V gene are SGHVS and FNYEAQ. The CDR3 DNA sequence: TGTGCCAGCAGCCCCCCCGGGGCGGCCAAAAACATTCAGTACTTC. Its translation is CASSPPGAAKNIQYF.

This chain joins TRBV21-1 and TRBJ1-2; the D call in the table, TRBD1, was not verified against the DNA. TRBV21-1 is marked as a pseudogene. The length of the CDR3 is 19 residues. CDR3 loop: CASSKFKVQPGQGIYGYTF. The CDR3 nucleotides read TGTGCCAGCAGCAAGTTCAAAGTTCAACCGGGACAGGGGATCTATGGCTACACCTTC.

This sequence joins TRBV5-1 and TRBJ2-7; 9 bases are shared with TRBD1. This CDR3 contains 15 residues. Unmatched junction bases numbered 8, after V lost 4 bases and J lost 3 bases. Germline loops: CDR1 SGHRS, CDR2 YFSETQ. CDR3 bases: TGCGCCAGCAGCATAACAGGGGGCGCGGGCTACGAGCAGTACTTC. Translating gives CASSITGGAGYEQYF.

The V gene is TRBV24-1, the J gene TRBJ2-1, with unresolved D. The germline CDR1 and CDR2 sequences are KGHDR and SFDVKD. The germline V and J ends were trimmed by 2 bases and 5 bases, with 18 bases remaining between them. This CDR3 is built from 17 residues. The DNA for the CDR3 is TGTGCCACCAGTGATTGGTCACCTACGCAAAACAACAATGAGCAGTTCTTC. Its protein product is CATSDWSPTQNNNEQFF.

DNA for the CDR3: TGTGCCAGCAGCCGGCTCCTGGCAGGGTTCTCACCCCTCCACTTT. It translates to CASSRLLAGFSPLHF. The chain links TRBV7-2 to TRBJ1-6; the D gene is possibly TRBD1 (5 bases). Germline lookup yields CDR1 SGHTA and CDR2 FQGNSA. The CDR3 runs to 15 residues. V lost 5 bases and J lost 10, with 18 bases in between. Using reference TRBV7-2 and TRBJ1-6 for the parts outside the CDR3, the full variable domain is GAGVSQSPSNKVTEKGKDVELRCDPISGHTALYWYRQSLGQGLEFLIYFQGNSAPDKSGLPSDRFSAERTGGSVSTLTIQRTQQEDSAVYLCASSRLLAGFSPLHFGNGTRLTVT.

The rearrangement joins TRBV29-1 to TRBJ2-6; the D gene is possibly TRBD2 (5 bases). CDR1 is SQVTM and CDR2 is ANQGSEA in the germline V gene. V shed 6 bases and J shed 0 bases, with 15 bases lying between them. The CDR3 loop spans 16 amino acids. The DNA for the CDR3 is TGCAGCGTGCTGGGAGATCAGGTCTCTGGGGCCAACGTCCTGACTTTC. Protein: CSVLGDQVSGANVLTF.